A selection of T cell receptor beta chains follows, all from one sample in a study of blood T cell repertoires in COVID-19. The protocol was immunoSEQ multiplex PCR, while the TCRdb copy is restricted to in-frame clones and leaves out a portion. The table includes roughly 500,000 clones, 89% detected once. The material sequenced was peripheral blood. The source is a man between 18 and 29 years old with COVID-19, enrolled during active disease. CDR3s include the opening cysteine and the closing phenylalanine or tryptophan. Fields, in order: J gene, V gene, clone size, CDR3 length, D gene, CDR3 DNA, CDR3 protein. The D gene is left open where the match is weak. Not all rows give a size; the values are once, few, many and, for expanded clones, a class.

>TRBJ2-7|TRBV13|NA|16|TRBD2
TGTGCCAGCAGCTCAGTCGAGGGCGGGAGGATCCACGAGCAGTACTTC
CASSSVEGGRIHEQYF
>TRBJ2-7|TRBV10-1|few|12|TRBD1
TGCGCCAGCAGCCCGACAGGGGTCGAGCAGTACTTC
CASSPTGVEQYF
>TRBJ1-2|TRBV6-6|NA|13|NA
TGTGCCAGCAGTCCAGACCGAGGCTATGGCTACACCTTC
CASSPDRGYGYTF
>TRBJ2-5|TRBV18|NA|14|TRBD1
TGTGCCAGCTCACCTATTGACAGGGTAGAGACCCAGTACTTC
CASSPIDRVETQYF
>TRBJ2-2|TRBV5-5|NA|14|NA
TGTGCCAGCAGCTTGGCTCAGGCCACCGGGGAGCTGTTTTTT
CASSLAQATGELFF
>TRBJ2-3|TRBV5-4|NA|17|TRBD2
TGTGCCAGCGGGGAGGCGGGGGGGCTAGTTAGCACAGATACGCAGTATTTT
CASGEAGGLVSTDTQYF
>TRBJ1-2|TRBV14|NA|13|TRBD1
TGTGCCAGCAGCCCCGGGACAGCTTCTGGCTACACCTTC
CASSPGTASGYTF
>TRBJ2-7|TRBV5-1|NA|12|TRBD1
TGCGCCAGCACAGGACAGGGCTACGAGCAGTACTTC
CASTGQGYEQYF
>TRBJ1-1|TRBV2|NA|11|NA
TGTGCCAGCACTGGCCTCTCTGAAGCTTTCTTT
CASTGLSEAFF
>TRBJ2-7|TRBV28|NA|14|NA
TGTGCCAGCAGTTTAGTTTCCATCTCCTACGAGCAGTACTTC
CASSLVSISYEQYF
>TRBJ2-3|TRBV19|once|14|TRBD2
TGTGCCAGTAGTCTAACTAGCGGGGACCCTTTGCTGTATTTT
CASSLTSGDPLLYF
>TRBJ1-6|TRBV10-2|NA|13|TRBD1
TGCGCCAGCACCGACAGGGTAGCTTCACCCCTCCACTTT
CASTDRVASPLHF
>TRBJ2-6|TRBV6-2/TRBV6-3|NA|16|NA
TGTGCCAGCAGTTACGGACTTTTCTCTGGGGCCAACGTCCTGACTTTC
CASSYGLFSGANVLTF
>TRBJ2-2|TRBV29-1|NA|14|NA
TGCAGCGTTCTGCAGGGAGGTTCCACCGGGGAGCTGTTTTTT
CSVLQGGSTGELFF
>TRBJ2-1|TRBV3-1/TRBV3-2|few|15|TRBD2
TGTGCCAGCAGCCAGGCTAGCGGGATGTACAATGAGCAGTTCTTC
CASSQASGMYNEQFF
>TRBJ2-2|TRBV4-2|few|16|NA
TGTGCCAGCAGCCAAGCCAGCGGGTCCAACACCGGGGAGCTGTTTTTT
CASSQASGSNTGELFF
>TRBJ2-2|TRBV29-1|NA|14|TRBD2
TGCAGCGTCGCGGCGGGAGTCTCCACCGGGGAGCTGTTTTTT
CSVAAGVSTGELFF
>TRBJ2-7|TRBV30|NA|15|TRBD2
TGTGCCTGGAGCGAAGGACTAGCGGGAGCCTACGAGCAGTACTTC
CAWSEGLAGAYEQYF
>TRBJ2-7|TRBV4-1|NA|13|NA
TGCGCCAGCAGCCAAGATCCTCTATACGAGCAGTACTTC
CASSQDPLYEQYF
>TRBJ2-7|TRBV10-2|NA|15|TRBD1
TGCGCCAGCAGTGACCCGGGACAGGGGGCTTACGAGCAGTACTTC
CASSDPGQGAYEQYF